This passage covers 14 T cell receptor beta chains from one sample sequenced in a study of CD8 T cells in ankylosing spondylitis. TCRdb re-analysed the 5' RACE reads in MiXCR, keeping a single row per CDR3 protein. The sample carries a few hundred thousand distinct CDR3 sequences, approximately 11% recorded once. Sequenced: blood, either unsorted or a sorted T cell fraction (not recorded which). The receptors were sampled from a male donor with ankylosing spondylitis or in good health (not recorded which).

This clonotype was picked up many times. The CDR3 coding sequence is TGTGCCAGCAGCTTGCAACCAGGGGCGGGCAATGAGCAGTTCTTC. It yields the protein CASSLQPGAGNEQFF. This chain uses TRBV7-3 with TRBJ2-1, with a tentative D call TRBD1 (6 bases). Trimming took off 3 bases at V and 6 bases at J, with 15 bases between the two ends. Per germline, CDR1 SGHTA and CDR2 FQGTGA. The CDR3 extends over 15 amino acids. The full variable domain, its missing parts supplied by reference TRBV7-3 and TRBJ2-1, is GAGVSQTPSNKVTEKGKYVELRCDPISGHTALYWYRQSLGQGPEFLIYFQGTGAADDSGLPNDRFFAVRPEGSVSTLKIQRTERGDSAVYLCASSLQPGAGNEQFFGPGTRLTVL.

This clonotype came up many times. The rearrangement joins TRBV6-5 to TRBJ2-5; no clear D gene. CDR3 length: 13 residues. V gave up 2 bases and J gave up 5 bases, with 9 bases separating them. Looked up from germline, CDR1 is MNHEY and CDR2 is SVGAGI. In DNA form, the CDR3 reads TGTGCCAGCAGTTACGTGTCCTCGGAGACCCAGTACTTC. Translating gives CASSYVSSETQYF.

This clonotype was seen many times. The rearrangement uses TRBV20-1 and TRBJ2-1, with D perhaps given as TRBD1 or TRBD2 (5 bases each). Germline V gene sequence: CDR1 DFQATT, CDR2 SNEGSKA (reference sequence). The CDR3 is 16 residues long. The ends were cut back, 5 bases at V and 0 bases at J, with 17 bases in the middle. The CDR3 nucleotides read TGCAGTGCTGAGCCCGGGGCGGATCTCTCCTACAATGAGCAGTTCTTC. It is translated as CSAEPGADLSYNEQFF.

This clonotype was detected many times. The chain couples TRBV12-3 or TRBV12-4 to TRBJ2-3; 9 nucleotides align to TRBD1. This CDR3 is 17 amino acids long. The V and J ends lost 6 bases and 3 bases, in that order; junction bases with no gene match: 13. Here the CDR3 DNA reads TGTGCCAGCAGCACCGGGACAGGGAGCCCCCCAACAGATACGCAGTATTTT. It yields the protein CASSTGTGSPPTDTQYF.

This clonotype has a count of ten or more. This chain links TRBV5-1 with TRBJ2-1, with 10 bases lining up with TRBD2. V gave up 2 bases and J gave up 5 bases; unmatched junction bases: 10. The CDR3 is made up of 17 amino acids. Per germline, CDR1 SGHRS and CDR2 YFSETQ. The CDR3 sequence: CASSLIRLAGGHNEQFF. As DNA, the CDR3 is TGCGCCAGCAGCTTAATCCGGTTAGCGGGAGGCCACAATGAGCAGTTCTTC.

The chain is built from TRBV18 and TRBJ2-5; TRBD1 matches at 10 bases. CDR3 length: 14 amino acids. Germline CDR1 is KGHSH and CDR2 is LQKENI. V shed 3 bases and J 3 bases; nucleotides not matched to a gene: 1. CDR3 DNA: TGTGCCAGCTCACCCGGGACAGGGGAAGAGACCCAGTACTTC. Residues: CASSPGTGEETQYF.

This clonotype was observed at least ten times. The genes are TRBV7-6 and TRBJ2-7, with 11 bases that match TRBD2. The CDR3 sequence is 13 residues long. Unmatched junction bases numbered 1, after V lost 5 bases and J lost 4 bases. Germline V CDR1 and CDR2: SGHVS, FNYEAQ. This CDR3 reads CASSRTSGYEQYF. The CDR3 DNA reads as TGTGCCAGCAGCCGGACTAGCGGGTACGAGCAGTACTTC. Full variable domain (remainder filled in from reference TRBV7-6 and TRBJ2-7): GAGVSQSPRYKVTKRGQDVALRCDPISGHVSLYWYRQALGQGPEFLTYFNYEAQQDKSGLPNDRFSAERPEGSISTLTIQRTEQRDSAMYRCASSRTSGYEQYFGPGTRLTVT.

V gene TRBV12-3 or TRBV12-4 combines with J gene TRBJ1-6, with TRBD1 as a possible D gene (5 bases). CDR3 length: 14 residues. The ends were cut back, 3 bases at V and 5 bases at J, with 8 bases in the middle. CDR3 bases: TGTGCCAGCAGTTTTACAGGCAATAATTCACCCCTCCACTTT. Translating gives CASSFTGNNSPLHF.

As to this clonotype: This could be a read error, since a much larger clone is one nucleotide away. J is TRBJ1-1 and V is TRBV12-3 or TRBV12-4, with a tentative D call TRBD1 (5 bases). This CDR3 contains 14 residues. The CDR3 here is CASSLGLLGTEVFF. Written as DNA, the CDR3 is TGTGCCAGCAGTTTAGGTCTCTTGGGGACTGAAGTTTTCTTT.

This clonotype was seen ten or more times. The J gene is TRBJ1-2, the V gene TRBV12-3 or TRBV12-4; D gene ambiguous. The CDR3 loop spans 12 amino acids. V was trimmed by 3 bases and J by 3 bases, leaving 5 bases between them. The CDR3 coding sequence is TGTGCCAGCAGTTTTTCCCACTATGGCTACACCTTC. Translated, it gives CASSFSHYGYTF.

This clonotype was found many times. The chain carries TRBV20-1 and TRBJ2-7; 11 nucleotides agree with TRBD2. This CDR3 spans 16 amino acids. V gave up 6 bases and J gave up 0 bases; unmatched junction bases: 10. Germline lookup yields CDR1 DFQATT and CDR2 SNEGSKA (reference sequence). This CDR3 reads CSATGTSGLSSYEQYF. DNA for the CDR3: TGCAGTGCCACCGGGACTAGCGGACTGAGCTCCTACGAGCAGTACTTC.

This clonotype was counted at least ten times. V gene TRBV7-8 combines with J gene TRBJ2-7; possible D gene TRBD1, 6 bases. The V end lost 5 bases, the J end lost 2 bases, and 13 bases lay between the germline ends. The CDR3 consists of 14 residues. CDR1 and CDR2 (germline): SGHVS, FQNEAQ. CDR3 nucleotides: TGTGCCAGCAGCAATCGGGACATAACCTACGAGCAGTACTTC. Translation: CASSNRDITYEQYF.

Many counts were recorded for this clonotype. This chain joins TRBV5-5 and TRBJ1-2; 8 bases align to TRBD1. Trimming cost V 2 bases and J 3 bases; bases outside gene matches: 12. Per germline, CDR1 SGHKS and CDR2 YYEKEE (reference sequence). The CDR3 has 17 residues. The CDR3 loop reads CASSFGSTGEGDYGYTF. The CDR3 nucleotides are TGTGCCAGCAGCTTCGGCTCGACAGGGGAAGGGGACTATGGCTACACCTTC.

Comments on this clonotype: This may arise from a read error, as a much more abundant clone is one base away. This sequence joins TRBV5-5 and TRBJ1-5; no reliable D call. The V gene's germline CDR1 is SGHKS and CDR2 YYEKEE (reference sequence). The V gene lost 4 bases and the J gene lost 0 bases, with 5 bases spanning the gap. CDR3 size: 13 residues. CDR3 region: CASSGYSNQPQHF. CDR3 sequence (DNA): TGTGCCAGCAGCGGGTATAGCAATCAGCCCCAGCATTTT.